Detailed here is one T cell receptor beta chain. Its target is not known. This sample stems from a study of response to subunit inactivated influenza vaccine. The V end was cut by 2 bases, the J end by 0 bases, with 10 bases between. The CDR3 extends over 16 amino acids. Germline lookup yields CDR1 SEHNR and CDR2 FQNEAQ (reference sequence). MiXCR, run by TCRdb on the RT-PCR reads, gives a single entry per CDR3 protein. Here the sample spans about 610,000 distinct CDR3 sequences, about 15% being singletons. Findings and caveats of the study: The authors suggested that few new T cells are recruited per seasonal influenza vaccination.

The origin of this receptor is a man aged 50 to 59 who received an inactivated influenza vaccine. The genes are TRBV7-9 and TRBJ2-2; D remains unclear. This specimen was PBMCs from blood, taken roughly 12 days after vaccination. The CDR3: CASSLSGRSNTGELFF. The CDR3 DNA reads as TGTGCCAGCAGCTTATCTGGCAGGTCGAACACCGGGGAGCTGTTTTTT.